This T cell receptor (beta chain) emerged from a study of CD8+CD57+ T cells in acquired aplastic anemia. Trimming cost V 7 bases and J 4 bases; bases outside gene matches: 11. This CDR3 is built from 15 residues. Germline CDR1 is MDHEN and CDR2 is SYDVKM. Genomic DNA was employed as the template in profiling TCR beta VDJ and CDR3. TCRdb redid the calling of the reads with MiXCR, one entry per CDR3 protein. This sample has roughly 180,000 distinct CDR3 sequences, with just over 45% found just once. The TCR sequence derives from a human donor in good health. The sequencing input was sorted CD4+, CD8+, or CD8+CD57+ T cells (not recorded which) from PBMCs. V gene TRBV28 combines with J gene TRBJ2-5; TRBD1 agrees at 8 bases. CDR3 amino acids: CASTPGTGTSETQYF. The CDR3 nucleotides are TGTGCCAGCACCCCGGGGACAGGAACGTCAGAGACCCAGTACTTC.